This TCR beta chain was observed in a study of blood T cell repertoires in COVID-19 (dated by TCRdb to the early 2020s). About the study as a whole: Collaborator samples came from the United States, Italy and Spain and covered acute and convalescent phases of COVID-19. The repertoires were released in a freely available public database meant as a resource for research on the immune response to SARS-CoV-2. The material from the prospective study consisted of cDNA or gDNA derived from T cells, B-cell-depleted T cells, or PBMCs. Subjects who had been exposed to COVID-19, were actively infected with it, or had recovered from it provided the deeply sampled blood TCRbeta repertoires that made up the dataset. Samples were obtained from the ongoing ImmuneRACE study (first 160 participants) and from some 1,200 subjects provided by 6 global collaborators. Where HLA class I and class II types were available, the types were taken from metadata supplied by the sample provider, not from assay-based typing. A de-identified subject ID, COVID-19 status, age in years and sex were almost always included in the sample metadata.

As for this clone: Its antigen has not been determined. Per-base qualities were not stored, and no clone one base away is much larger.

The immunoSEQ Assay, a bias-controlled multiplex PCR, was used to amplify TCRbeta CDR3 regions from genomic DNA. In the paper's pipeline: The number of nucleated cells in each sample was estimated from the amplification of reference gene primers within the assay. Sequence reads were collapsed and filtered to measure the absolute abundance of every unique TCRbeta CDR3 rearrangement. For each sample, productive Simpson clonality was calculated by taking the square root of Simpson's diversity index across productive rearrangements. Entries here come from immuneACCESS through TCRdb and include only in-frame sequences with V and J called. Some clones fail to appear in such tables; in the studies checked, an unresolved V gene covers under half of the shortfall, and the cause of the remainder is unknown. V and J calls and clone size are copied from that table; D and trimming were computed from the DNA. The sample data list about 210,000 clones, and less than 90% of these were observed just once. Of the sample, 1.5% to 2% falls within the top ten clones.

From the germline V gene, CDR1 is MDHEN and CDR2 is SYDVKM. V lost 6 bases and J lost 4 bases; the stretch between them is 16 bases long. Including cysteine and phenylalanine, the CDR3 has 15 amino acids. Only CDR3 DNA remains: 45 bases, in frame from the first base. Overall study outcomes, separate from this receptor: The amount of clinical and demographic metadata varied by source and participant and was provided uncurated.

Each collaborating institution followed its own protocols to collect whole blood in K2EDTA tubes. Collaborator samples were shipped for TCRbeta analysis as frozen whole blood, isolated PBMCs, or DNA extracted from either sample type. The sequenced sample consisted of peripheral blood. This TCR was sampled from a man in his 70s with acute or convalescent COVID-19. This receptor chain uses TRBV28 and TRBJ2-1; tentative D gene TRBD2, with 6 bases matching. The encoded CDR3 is CASSSTAGWYNEQFF. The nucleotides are TGTGCCAGCAGCTCCACTGCGGGGTGGTACAATGAGCAGTTCTTC.